These T cell receptor beta chains were read from a single sample in a study of T cells in Graves' hyperthyroidism and ophthalmopathy. TCRdb recomputed calls from the multiplex PCR reads with MiXCR, one row per CDR3 protein. The profile shows around 420,000 distinct CDR3 sequences, less than 20% of them singletons. Sequencing was carried out using blood. The receptor set was obtained from a young woman with Graves' hyperthyroidism. The CDR3 runs from the conserved cysteine through the conserved F or W. The D gene is left open where the match is weak. The size entry is marked missing in some rows and otherwise reads once, few, many or a size class.

v_gene: TRBV29-1; j_gene: TRBJ2-5; len: 15; d_gene: TRBD1; abundance: many; CDR3nt: TGCAGCGTTGAAGCCTCAGGACAGGGGGTGGAGACCCAGTACTTC; CDR3aa: CSVEASGQGVETQYF
v_gene: TRBV7-9; j_gene: TRBJ2-1; len: 18; d_gene: TRBD2; abundance: few; CDR3nt: TGTGCCAGCAGCTTAGTCGGGGGGACTAGCGGGAGGGACAATGAGCAGTTCTTC; CDR3aa: CASSLVGGTSGRDNEQFF
v_gene: TRBV20-1; j_gene: TRBJ2-7; len: 14; d_gene: .; abundance: few; CDR3nt: TGCAGTGCTAGTATAGGCTCGATCTCCTACGAGCAGTACTTC; CDR3aa: CSASIGSISYEQYF
v_gene: TRBV6-6; j_gene: TRBJ1-5; len: 17; d_gene: .; abundance: many; CDR3nt: TGTGCCAGCAGTTACGACCTATGGACGGCCAGCAATCAGCCCCAGCATTTT; CDR3aa: CASSYDLWTASNQPQHF
v_gene: TRBV10-3; j_gene: TRBJ1-2; len: 13; d_gene: .; abundance: many; CDR3nt: TGTGCCATCAGCGAGGACAGTAACTATGGCTACACCTTC; CDR3aa: CAISEDSNYGYTF
v_gene: TRBV6-1; j_gene: TRBJ1-6; len: 16; d_gene: .; abundance: many; CDR3nt: TGTGCCAGCAGTGAACGGGGTAGCTCCTATAATTCACCCCTCCACTTT; CDR3aa: CASSERGSSYNSPLHF
v_gene: TRBV6-1; j_gene: TRBJ1-4; len: 14; d_gene: TRBD1; abundance: many; CDR3nt: TGTGCCAGCAGTGAAGGGACAGGGTCTGAAAAACTGTTTTTT; CDR3aa: CASSEGTGSEKLFF
v_gene: TRBV5-1; j_gene: TRBJ2-2; len: 20; d_gene: .; abundance: few; CDR3nt: TGCGCCAGCAGGCCGGGACCGCCGACTAGGGCCCCCGAGAACACCGGGGAGCTGTTTTTT; CDR3aa: CASRPGPPTRAPENTGELFF
v_gene: TRBV6-1; j_gene: TRBJ2-3; len: 17; d_gene: .; abundance: many; CDR3nt: TGTGCCAGCAGTCGTGATGAGGGGTGGGCTAGTTCAGATACGCAGTATTTT; CDR3aa: CASSRDEGWASSDTQYF
v_gene: TRBV11-2; j_gene: TRBJ2-7; len: 16; d_gene: .; abundance: .; CDR3nt: TGTGCCAGCAGCTTATTATCAGCGAAGGTGTCCTACGAGCAGTACTTC; CDR3aa: CASSLLSAKVSYEQYF
v_gene: TRBV2; j_gene: TRBJ2-6; len: 16; d_gene: .; abundance: many; CDR3nt: TGTGCCAGCAGCCCAACAGCCGACTCTGGGGCCAACGTCCTGACTTTC; CDR3aa: CASSPTADSGANVLTF
v_gene: TRBV4-1; j_gene: TRBJ1-5; len: 14; d_gene: .; abundance: .; CDR3nt: TGCGCCAGCAGCCAAGAACATTACAATCAGCCCCAGCATTTT; CDR3aa: CASSQEHYNQPQHF
v_gene: TRBV28; j_gene: TRBJ1-6; len: 13; d_gene: .; abundance: many; CDR3nt: TGTGCCAGCTTAGAGAGGGGACACTCACCCCTCCACTTT; CDR3aa: CASLERGHSPLHF
v_gene: TRBV11-2; j_gene: TRBJ2-5; len: 15; d_gene: .; abundance: many; CDR3nt: TGTGCCAGCAGCCCAAGGGCCGCCCTCGGAGAGACCCAGTACTTC; CDR3aa: CASSPRAALGETQYF
v_gene: TRBV7-2; j_gene: TRBJ2-5; len: 16; d_gene: .; abundance: once; CDR3nt: TGTGCCAGCAGCTTAGGGAGGGGAGGGGGCCAAGAGACCCAGTACTTC; CDR3aa: CASSLGRGGGQETQYF
v_gene: TRBV28; j_gene: TRBJ2-3; len: 15; d_gene: TRBD1; abundance: .; CDR3nt: TGTGCCAGCAGGTCTCCGGGACAGGGCACAGATACGCAGTATTTT; CDR3aa: CASRSPGQGTDTQYF
v_gene: TRBV28; j_gene: TRBJ1-2; len: 17; d_gene: TRBD1; abundance: .; CDR3nt: TGTGCCAGCAGTTTCGACAGGGGGCTTAACCTGAACTATGGCTACACCTTC; CDR3aa: CASSFDRGLNLNYGYTF
v_gene: TRBV5-1; j_gene: TRBJ1-5; len: 14; d_gene: .; abundance: .; CDR3nt: TGCGCCAGCAGCTTGGCGCGGCTTCATCAGCCCCAGCATTTT; CDR3aa: CASSLARLHQPQHF
v_gene: TRBV27; j_gene: TRBJ2-1; len: 18; d_gene: TRBD2; abundance: .; CDR3nt: TGTGCCAGCAGTGGGGGGGGACTAGCGGGGGGCCCTTACAATGAGCAGTTCTTC; CDR3aa: CASSGGGLAGGPYNEQFF
v_gene: TRBV13; j_gene: TRBJ2-7; len: 15; d_gene: TRBD2; abundance: few; CDR3nt: TGTGCCAGCAGCCCCGAGACTAGCGGACCCTACGAGCAGTACTTC; CDR3aa: CASSPETSGPYEQYF
v_gene: TRBV20-1; j_gene: TRBJ1-6; len: 13; d_gene: .; abundance: many; CDR3nt: TGCAGTGCCGTCCGGGACAATAATTCACCCCTCCACTTT; CDR3aa: CSAVRDNNSPLHF
v_gene: TRBV27; j_gene: TRBJ2-2; len: 12; d_gene: .; abundance: many; CDR3nt: TGTGCCAGCTCGAATCCCACCGGGGAGCTGTTTTTT; CDR3aa: CASSNPTGELFF
v_gene: TRBV7-8; j_gene: TRBJ2-3; len: 16; d_gene: .; abundance: many; CDR3nt: TGTGCCAGCAGCCCCCGGATAGGGGGGATCACAGATACGCAGTATTTT; CDR3aa: CASSPRIGGITDTQYF